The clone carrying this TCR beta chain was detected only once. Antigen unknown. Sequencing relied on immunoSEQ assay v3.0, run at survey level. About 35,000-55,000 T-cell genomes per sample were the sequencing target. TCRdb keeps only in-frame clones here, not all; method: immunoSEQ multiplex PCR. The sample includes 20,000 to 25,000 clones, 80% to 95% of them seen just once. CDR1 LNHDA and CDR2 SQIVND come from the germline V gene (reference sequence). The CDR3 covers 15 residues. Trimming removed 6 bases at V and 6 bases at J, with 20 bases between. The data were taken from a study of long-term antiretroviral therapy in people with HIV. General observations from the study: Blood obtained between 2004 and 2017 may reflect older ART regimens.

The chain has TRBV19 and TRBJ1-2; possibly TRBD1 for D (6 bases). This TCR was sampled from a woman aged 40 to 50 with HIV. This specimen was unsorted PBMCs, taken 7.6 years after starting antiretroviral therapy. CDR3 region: CASSDLTGRLNGYTF. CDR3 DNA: TGTGCCAGTAGCGATTTAACAGGGAGATTGAATGGCTACACCTTC.